These 18 T cell receptor beta chains were sequenced from one sample in a study of T cell responses to AZD1222 COVID-19 vaccine. The data were produced by immunoSEQ multiplex PCR, yet TCRdb's version contains in-frame clones alone and is incomplete. The sample carries over 75,000 clones, roughly nine tenths recorded once. Sequencing was performed on peripheral blood, taken on day 0 of AZD1222 vaccination. The source is an adult in good health.

The rearrangement uses TRBV28 and TRBJ2-5; D is unclear. The CDR3 covers 17 residues. Germline lookup yields CDR1 MDHEN and CDR2 SYDVKM. V shed 3 bases and J shed 5 bases, with 22 bases lying between them. CDR3 nucleotide sequence: TGTGCCAGCAGTTTGTCCTCCGGGTTGGGTAGCCTTGAGACCCAGTACTTC. Its protein is CASSLSSGLGSLETQYF.

The chain joins TRBV4-1 to TRBJ2-1; possibly TRBD2 for D (6 bases). The CDR3 extends over 16 amino acids. The germline V and J ends were trimmed by 0 bases and 2 bases, with 11 bases remaining between them. CDR1 is MGHRA, CDR2 YSYEKL, per germline. The CDR3 coding sequence is TGCGCCAGCAGCCAAGATTGGGCGGGGACCTACAATGAGCAGTTCTTC. This sequence encodes CASSQDWAGTYNEQFF.

The J gene is TRBJ1-2, the V gene TRBV6-5; D is undetermined. CDR1 MNHEY and CDR2 SVGAGI come from the germline V gene. The CDR3 is made up of 15 amino acids. The V end was cut by 7 bases, the J end by 4 bases, with 19 bases between. CDR3 sequence reads: CASINPSRKSYGYTF. Here the CDR3 DNA reads TGTGCCAGCATTAACCCCAGCAGGAAGAGCTATGGCTACACCTTC.

The V and J genes are TRBV15 and TRBJ1-5; unclear D gene. Trimming took 0 bases from V and 1 from J, leaving 16 bases between them. Germline V gene sequence: CDR1 LNHNV, CDR2 YYDKDF (reference sequence). The CDR3 loop spans 18 amino acids. CDR3 DNA sequence: TGTGCCACCAGCAGAGATAATGTGGCGGTCGTGAGCAATCAGCCCCAGCATTTT. Translating gives CATSRDNVAVVSNQPQHF.

This chain links TRBV6-5 with TRBJ2-4; 9 bases fit TRBD1. CDR3 length: 13 amino acids. Germline CDR1 is MNHEY and CDR2 is SVGAGI. J gave up 7 bases and V 10 bases, and 8 bases lay outside the gene matches. The CDR3 is CAIKQGAANIQYF. CDR3 coding DNA: TGTGCCATCAAACAGGGGGCGGCGAACATTCAGTACTTC.

The chain combines TRBV24-1 with TRBJ2-1; 9 nucleotides align to TRBD2. The CDR3 is made up of 16 amino acids. The trim removed 4 bases at V and 3 bases at J, leaving 6 bases unmatched. Germline CDR1 and CDR2: KGHDR and SFDVKD. The CDR3 DNA is TGTGCCACCAGTGACCCCGCGGGGGGGAGCTACAATGAGCAGTTCTTC. Its protein is CATSDPAGGSYNEQFF.

The chain has TRBV27 and TRBJ1-5; 8 bases align to TRBD1. Germline V gives CDR1 MNHEY, CDR2 SMNVEV (reference sequence). J was trimmed by 0 bases and V by 6 bases; bases with no gene match: 13. The CDR3 has 18 amino acids. The CDR3 loop is CASRRQPSGGPSNQPQHF. The CDR3 region has the DNA TGTGCCAGCAGAAGACAGCCCTCAGGGGGCCCTAGCAATCAGCCCCAGCATTTT.

The rearrangement links TRBV28 to TRBJ1-5, with 8 bases aligning to TRBD1. The CDR3 runs to 17 residues. J lost 5 bases, V lost 5 bases, and 14 bases had no gene match. Germline values: CDR1 MDHEN, CDR2 SYDVKM. The CDR3 coding sequence is TGTGCCAGCAGTCCCAGTCAGGGGGCAACCATCCATCAGCCCCAGCATTTT. Translated, it gives CASSPSQGATIHQPQHF.

This clone was seen just once. Here the CDR3 reads CASSLGGQPQETQYF. The DNA of the CDR3 is TGTGCCAGCAGCTTGGGGGGGCAGCCCCAAGAGACCCAGTACTTC. This sequence joins TRBV11-1 and TRBJ2-5, with D tentatively TRBD2 (7 bases). The V end lost 3 bases, the J end lost 1 base, and 12 bases lay between the germline ends. Germline CDR1 is SGHAT and CDR2 is FQDESV (reference sequence). The CDR3 runs 15 residues. Variable domain in full (rest from reference TRBV11-1 and TRBJ2-5): EAEVAQSPRYKITEKSQAVAFWCDPISGHATLYWYRQILGQGPELLVQFQDESVVDDSQLPKDRFSAERLKGVDSTLKIQPAELGDSAMYLCASSLGGQPQETQYFGPGTRLLVL.

The V gene is TRBV28, the J gene TRBJ2-3, with D maybe TRBD1 (6 bases). Germline V lookup: CDR1 MDHEN, CDR2 SYDVKM. The V end was cut by 5 bases, the J end by 4 bases, with 16 bases between. CDR3 length equals 15 residues. In DNA, the CDR3 is TGTGCCAGCAGTCCCCGACTTGGGACATCAGATACGCAGTATTTT. It encodes CASSPRLGTSDTQYF.

V is TRBV18 and J is TRBJ2-4; D gene ambiguous. V was clipped by 2 bases and J by 1 base, with 9 bases between them. This CDR3 region has 15 residues. CDR1 KGHSH and CDR2 LQKENI come from the germline V gene. The CDR3 nucleotides read TGTGCCAGCTCACCAAGGACGAGGGCCAAAAACATTCAGTACTTC. This translates into CASSPRTRAKNIQYF.

This sequence joins TRBV7-3 and TRBJ2-3; 12 nucleotides agree with TRBD2. The V segment lost 4 bases and the J segment 8 bases; nucleotides outside the gene matches: 7. CDR1 is SGHTA and CDR2 is FQGTGA in the germline V gene. The CDR3 runs 15 residues. CDR3 amino acids: CASSSPSGGAGTQYF. Written as DNA, the CDR3 is TGTGCCAGCAGCTCCCCTAGCGGGGGGGCCGGTACGCAGTATTTT.

The chain recombines TRBV7-6 with TRBJ1-1; 8 nucleotides align to TRBD1. The CDR3 covers 18 residues. Germline V CDR1 and CDR2: SGHVS, FNYEAQ. J lost 0 bases, V lost 1 base, and 10 bases had no gene match. DNA of the CDR3: TGTGCCAGCAGCTTAGAAATGGGGGGACAGGTGATGAACACTGAAGCTTTCTTT. Translation: CASSLEMGGQVMNTEAFF.

The chain uses TRBV7-3 and TRBJ1-1; D ambiguous. There are 14 residues in the CDR3. V was trimmed by 0 bases and J by 10 bases, leaving 15 bases between them. Germline V gene data show CDR1 as SGHTA and CDR2 as FQGTGA. The CDR3 reads CASSLTGSGVGAFF. The DNA for the CDR3 is TGTGCCAGCAGCTTAACAGGGTCCGGAGTAGGAGCTTTCTTT.

V usage is TRBV10-3 and J usage is TRBJ1-6; D call uncertain. V lost 7 bases and J 4 bases, leaving 8 bases between the germline ends. This CDR3 region has 13 residues. CDR1 and CDR2 from the germline V gene are ENHRY and SYGVKD. The CDR3 here is CAITAEYNSPLHF. The CDR3 nucleotides read TGTGCCATCACCGCTGAGTATAATTCACCCCTCCACTTT.

The V gene is TRBV27, the J gene TRBJ1-1; possible D gene TRBD1, 5 bases. V gave up 6 bases and J gave up 1 base, with 18 bases separating them. The CDR3 extends over 16 amino acids. Per the germline V gene, CDR1 is MNHEY and CDR2 is SMNVEV (reference sequence). CDR3 nucleotides: TGTGCCAGCAGACCCGCCTGGGGGAGGGAGAACACTGAAGCTTTCTTT. Protein sequence: CASRPAWGRENTEAFF.

The J gene is TRBJ1-5, the V gene TRBV27; D not resolved. V was clipped by 5 bases and J by 5 bases, with 10 bases between them. The CDR3 totals 13 residues. Germline V gene data show CDR1 as MNHEY and CDR2 as SMNVEV (reference sequence). The CDR3 DNA reads TGTGCCAGCAGTGCTAGGGTAGATCAGCCCCAGCATTTT. It yields the protein CASSARVDQPQHF.

The rearrangement uses TRBV7-9 and TRBJ1-2, with a possible D match to TRBD1 (6 bases). The CDR3 spans 16 residues. From germline, CDR1 is SEHNR and CDR2 FQNEAQ (reference sequence). The V gene lost 7 bases and the J gene lost 6 bases, with 24 bases spanning the gap. The CDR3 spells CASNLNSGAASNGYTF. The DNA for the CDR3 is TGTGCCAGCAATCTAAACTCAGGGGCAGCGTCCAATGGCTACACCTTC.